The clone carrying this TCR beta chain was counted many times. Antigen: not known. CDR1 is SGHRS, CDR2 YFSETQ, per germline. CDR3 length: 14 amino acids. V lost 0 bases to trimming and J lost 2 bases, with 7 bases between them. The sample is drawn from a study of T cells in Graves' hyperthyroidism and ophthalmopathy. Study findings and constraints: Ophthalmopathy, which appeared later, was predicted by the model a median roughly 6.5 months before onset.

Amplification of TCR beta CDR3 regions used RNA as the template. A first-round RT-PCR of the TCR CDR3 used the HTBI primer set. Each CDR3 protein is one row after TCRdb ran MiXCR on the multiplex PCR reads. The data show around 540,000 distinct CDR3 sequences, 15% to 20% seen once. This receptor was taken from a young woman with Graves' ophthalmopathy. The sample comprised blood. The chain uses TRBV5-1 and TRBJ2-3; D not resolved. The CDR3 sequence: CASSLGRITDTQYF. The CDR3 nucleotides read TGCGCCAGCAGCTTGGGCAGAATCACAGATACGCAGTATTTT.